The clone carrying this T cell receptor beta chain was counted many times. Its matching antigen is unknown. The data were taken from a study of T-cell reconstitution after alpha-beta-depleted transplantation in children. Overall study findings and caveats: Two months or so post-transplant, alpha-beta T cells reportedly derived from several hundred expanded graft clones. After transplant, high TCRbeta diversity at day 60 in some patients arose from surviving recipient T cells and thymic progenitors.

Preparation of the TCRbeta library was carried out with unique molecular identifiers. One entry per CDR3 protein results from TCRdb running MiXCR on the PCR reads. The sample consists of over 15,000 distinct CDR3 sequences, 5.1% of them appearing once. Germline trimming cut 6 bases from V and 2 bases from J; bases unmatched to any gene: 6. Germline CDR1 and CDR2: SEHNR and FQNEAQ (reference sequence). The CDR3 runs 16 residues. The source is a boy aged 5-17 years with acute lymphoblastic leukemia, due to receive a stem cell transplant. The rearrangement links TRBV7-9 to TRBJ2-3; 12 nucleotides match TRBD2. The sample here was PBMCs, taken before TCRalphabeta/CD19-depleted stem cell transplant. The CDR3 DNA is TGTGCCAGCAGAGCCACTAGCGGGGGGACCACAGATACGCAGTATTTT. This translates into CASRATSGGTTDTQYF.